The 19 T cell receptor beta chains in this list originate from one sample, sequenced in a study of breast tumors, draining lymph nodes, adjacent tissues. A single record per CDR3 protein comes from TCRdb applying MiXCR to the multiplex PCR reads. The sample lists about 230,000 distinct CDR3 sequences; about 34% were seen once. The lymph nodes were axillary draining lymph nodes from breast cancer patients. Input material: axillary lymph node tissue. The source is a female donor with breast cancer. Some clones in this sample may be carry-over from other donors' samples.

This clonotype was picked up many times. The chain employs TRBV2 and TRBJ1-5, with 7 bases matching TRBD1. Losses at the gene ends were 4 bases for V and 3 bases for J; bases not matched to a gene: 6. Germline-derived CDR1 and CDR2 are SNHLY and FYNNEI. This CDR3 contains 15 residues. CDR3 loop: CASSAQGLNNQPQHF. CDR3 in DNA: TGTGCCAGCAGTGCACAGGGGTTAAACAATCAGCCCCAGCATTTT.

This chain joins TRBV7-9 and TRBJ1-3; D is unclear. Trimming took 5 bases from V and 0 from J, leaving 20 bases between them. The CDR3 covers 18 residues. Per germline, CDR1 SEHNR and CDR2 FQNEAQ (reference sequence). The CDR3 sequence: CASSPNTNEQFSGNTIYF. In nucleotides, the CDR3 is TGTGCCAGCAGCCCAAATACCAATGAGCAGTTCTCTGGAAACACCATATATTTT.

Ten or more counts support this clonotype. An end of the junction differs from the germline gene, which may be a read error. This chain links TRBV7-3 with TRBJ2-1, with 7 bases matching TRBD2. The CDR3 totals 16 residues. Looked up from germline, CDR1 is SGHTA and CDR2 is FQGTGA. The DNA for the CDR3 is TGCCGCTATTTGGCCCGCGGCGGGAGTCGGTACAATGAGCAGTTCTTC. Residues: CRYLARGGSRYNEQFF.

At least ten counts were recorded for this clonotype. The V gene is TRBV6-5, the J gene TRBJ2-2, with 10 nucleotides matching TRBD2. The junction had 5 bases not matched to a gene; V was cut back by 3 bases and J by 4 bases. CDR1 MNHEY and CDR2 SVGAGI come from the germline V gene. The CDR3 totals 16 residues. CDR3 DNA sequence: TGTGCCAGCAGTTATCCTAGCGGGAGTAGCACCGGGGAGCTGTTTTTT. Its protein is CASSYPSGSSTGELFF.

A word on this clonotype: A read error may account for a junction end that differs from germline. The chain carries TRBV6-1 and TRBJ1-2; a possible D gene is TRBD1 (5 bases). Per the germline V gene, CDR1 is MNHNS and CDR2 is SASEGT. The CDR3 length is 13 residues. CDR3 residues: CANSHPRTHGYAF. The CDR3 coding sequence is TGTGCCAACAGTCACCCCCGGACACATGGCTACGCCTTC.

The CDR3 loop is CASSETGQGNSPLHF. In DNA, the CDR3 is TGTGCCAGCAGTGAAACAGGACAGGGCAATTCACCCCTCCACTTT. The chain employs TRBV11-3 and TRBJ1-6; 8 bases align to TRBD1. This CDR3 is 15 amino acids long. V was pared by 6 bases and J by 7 bases, with 8 bases of the junction left unmatched. Germline V gives CDR1 SGHNT, CDR2 YENEEA. The variable domain in full, with the rest retrieved from reference TRBV11-3 and TRBJ1-6, is EAGVVQSPRYKIIEKKQPVAFWCNPISGHNTLYWYLQNLGQGPELLIRYENEEAVDDSQLPKDRFSAERLKGVDSTLKIQPAELGDSAVYLCASSETGQGNSPLHFGNGTRLTVT.

This clonotype was seen ten or more times. V usage is TRBV7-2 and J usage is TRBJ2-7; D is possibly TRBD1 or TRBD2 (5 bases each). This CDR3 is built from 13 residues. V was cut by 4 bases and J by 5 bases, with 12 bases left in between. Germline CDR1 is SGHTA and CDR2 is FQGNSA. CDR3 DNA: TGTGCCAGCAGCTGGGGACCCGCCAACGAGCAGTACTTC. Its protein product is CASSWGPANEQYF.

The chain has TRBV28 and TRBJ1-5; D ambiguous. The V gene lost 3 bases and the J gene lost 3 bases, with 6 bases spanning the gap. Germline values: CDR1 MDHEN, CDR2 SYDVKM. The CDR3 contains 13 residues. CDR3 sequence reads: CASSFGVNQPQHF. The CDR3 DNA sequence: TGTGCCAGCAGTTTTGGGGTCAATCAGCCCCAGCATTTT.

This clonotype was recorded many times. The V and J genes are TRBV6-5 and TRBJ2-7; D tentatively reads TRBD1 or TRBD2 (5 bases each). The V gene's germline CDR1 is MNHEY and CDR2 SVGAGI. The CDR3 has 14 residues. With 6 bases removed from V and 3 bases from J, the gap between germline ends came to 15 bases. CDR3 in DNA: TGTGCCAGCAGGCTACGGACTGGGGGCTACGAGCAGTACTTC. Residues: CASRLRTGGYEQYF.

The chain joins TRBV5-8 to TRBJ2-2; the match to TRBD1 covers 10 bases. The CDR3 spans 19 residues. The V segment lost 2 bases and the J segment 6 bases; nucleotides outside the gene matches: 16. CDR1 is SGHTS and CDR2 is YDEGEE in the germline V gene. The CDR3, as DNA: TGTGCCAGCAGCTTTCGGGGACAGGGGATATCGAAGAGATCCGGGGAGCTGTTTTTT. Translating it yields CASSFRGQGISKRSGELFF.

The chain carries TRBV29-1 and TRBJ1-2; D call uncertain. The germline CDR1 and CDR2 sequences are SQVTM and ANQGSEA. The CDR3 consists of 13 residues. CDR3 coding DNA: TGCCAGTACTTTTATCAGGAGTTTTATGGCTACACCTTC. Amino acid sequence: CQYFYQEFYGYTF.

The genes are TRBV19 and TRBJ2-1; 7 bases match TRBD2. Germline CDR1 reads LNHDA; CDR2 reads SQIVND (reference sequence). The CDR3 covers 15 residues. Germline trimming cut 6 bases from V and 9 bases from J; bases unmatched to any gene: 14. This CDR3 reads CASRAPGGIFSEQFF. In DNA form, the CDR3 reads TGTGCCAGTAGAGCCCCGGGGGGAATTTTCAGTGAGCAGTTCTTC.

The sample holds a few counts of this clonotype. Being one base from a much bigger clone, this may be a read error. V gene TRBV6-5 combines with J gene TRBJ2-1; 9 nucleotides align to TRBD2. The J segment lost 3 bases and the V segment lost 7 bases, leaving 7 bases of the junction unmatched. The germline gives CDR1 MNHEY, CDR2 SVGAGI. The CDR3 runs 15 residues. CDR3 loop: CASKRSGGYYNEQFF. Here the CDR3 DNA reads TGTGCCAGCAAGCGTAGCGGGGGATACTACAATGAGCAGTTCTTC.

This clonotype appeared many times. The chain carries TRBV25-1 and TRBJ2-4; maybe TRBD2 (6 bases). This CDR3 is built from 15 residues. Trimming removed 3 bases from V and 0 bases from J, with 9 bases in between. CDR1 is MGHDK and CDR2 is SYGVNS in the germline V gene. CDR3 loop: CASSEAGLAKNIQYF. In DNA form, the CDR3 reads TGTGCCAGCAGTGAGGCGGGGCTAGCCAAAAACATTCAGTACTTC.

Comments on this clonotype: A much larger clone lies one base from this, so it may be a read error. V usage is TRBV6-2 or TRBV6-3 and J usage is TRBJ2-5; 7 bases are shared with TRBD2. V lost 8 bases, J lost 5 bases, and 11 bases stayed unmatched. Germline V gene data show CDR1 as MNHEY and CDR2 as SVGEGT. The CDR3 covers 14 residues. This CDR3 is CASRPGGSVETQYF. In DNA, the CDR3 is TGTGCCAGCCGGCCTGGCGGGAGCGTTGAGACCCAGTACTTC.

A remark on this clonotype: A read error may be the cause here, since a much bigger clone is one base away. The rearrangement links TRBV27 to TRBJ1-4; TRBD1 matches at 9 bases. The CDR3 totals 17 residues. CDR1 is MNHEY, CDR2 SMNVEV, per germline (reference sequence). The CDR3 DNA reads TGTGCCAGCAGACACGGGACAGGGAGGTCAACTAATGGAAAACTGTTTTTT. It is translated as CASRHGTGRSTNGKLFF.

This clonotype occurred a few times. Possible read error: a much larger clone is one base away. The chain employs TRBV13 and TRBJ1-1; D unresolved. The CDR3 runs 13 residues. V was cut by 2 bases and J by 1 base, with 5 bases left in between. From germline, CDR1 is PRHDT and CDR2 FYEKMQ (reference sequence). CDR3 sequence (DNA): TGTGCCAGCAGCTTAAAGCCGAACACTGAAGCTTTCTTT. Its translation: CASSLKPNTEAFF.

This clonotype showed up just once. The CDR3 carries no conserved terminal phenylalanine or tryptophan, so it likely arises from a read error. The CDR3 protein is CASGSTGGAETQYL. The CDR3 nucleotides are TGTGCCAGCGGATCGACGGGGGGGGCAGAGACCCAGTACCTC. The chain links TRBV2 to TRBJ2-5, with TRBD2 identical over 8 bases. In germline, CDR1 is SNHLY, CDR2 FYNNEI. CDR3 size: 14 residues. V dropped 8 bases and J dropped 4; count of bases not matched to a gene: 9.

In regard to this clonotype: With a much larger clone just one base away, this may be a read error. No conserved phenylalanine or tryptophan ends this CDR3, so it is likely a read error. The chain links TRBV7-9 to TRBJ2-7, with 9 positions matching TRBD1. With V trimmed by 5 bases and J by 4 bases, 6 bases remained unmatched. The germline gives CDR1 SEHNR, CDR2 FQNEAQ (reference sequence). The CDR3 contains 14 residues. As DNA, the CDR3 is TGTGCCAGCAGCCCCGGGACAGGGAATTACGAGCAGTACCTC. This codes for CASSPGTGNYEQYL.